This paragraph reports one TCR beta chain. Data came from immunoSEQ multiplex PCR; TCRdb stores just in-frame clones and leaves some out. The table lists approximately 200,000 clones, 80% to 90% of them singletons, with about 3.5% in the top ten. The data stem from a study of blood T cell repertoires in COVID-19. Background on the study: Spain, Italy and the United States supplied samples that represented acute and convalescent COVID-19.

Ages ranged from about 18 to 89 years, with residence in 24 US areas. CDR1 is MNHEY, CDR2 SVGAGI, per germline. The CDR3 length is 14 residues. Trimming removed 6 bases from V and 4 bases from J, with 10 bases in between. This clonotype was sampled from a woman aged 18-35 years in a cohort exposed to, infected with or recovered from COVID-19 (not recorded which). V gene TRBV6-5 combines with J gene TRBJ1-6, with TRBD1 as a possible D gene (6 bases). The sample was PBMCs or T cells enriched from blood (not recorded which). The CDR3 here is CASSRGQYNSPLHF. CDR3 DNA: TGTGCCAGCAGCCGGGGACAATATAATTCACCCCTCCACTTT.